The clone carrying this T cell receptor beta chain was found once. Its specificity is unknown. This record comes from a study of T cells and Merkel cell carcinoma outcomes. Whole-study findings and limits: Repertoire plus T-cell density reportedly predicted Merkel cell carcinoma outcomes.

Measured with immunoSEQ multiplex PCR; TCRdb has only the in-frame clones, and not every one. The sample yields more than 6,000 clones, 70% to 75% seen once. Trimming removed 5 bases from V and 2 bases from J; junction bases left unmatched: 9. The germline CDR1 and CDR2 sequences are SEHNR and FQNEAQ (reference sequence). The CDR3 runs to 19 residues. This chain connects TRBV7-9 to TRBJ2-1; 16 nucleotides line up with TRBD2. This receptor was obtained from a human donor with Merkel cell carcinoma. Some clones in this sample may be carry-over from other donors' samples. Sequenced material: tumor tissue from Merkel cell carcinoma. The CDR3 is CASSLGLAGGGPTYNEQFF. The DNA of the CDR3 is TGTGCCAGCAGCCTGGGACTAGCGGGAGGGGGACCTACCTACAATGAGCAGTTCTTC. Filled out from reference TRBV7-9 and TRBJ2-1, the complete variable domain reads DTGVSQNPRHKITKRGQNVTFRCDPISEHNRLYWYRQTLGQGPEFLTYFQNEAQLEKSRLLSDRFSAERPKGSFSTLEIQRTEQGDSAMYLCASSLGLAGGGPTYNEQFFGPGTRLTVL.